Following are 9 T cell receptor beta chains from one sample sequenced in a study of T cell responses to AZD1222 COVID-19 vaccine. Sequenced by immunoSEQ multiplex PCR; TCRdb stores in-frame clones only, minus some. Of 100,000 to 150,000 clones in the sample, 85% to 90% were seen once. Sequenced material: peripheral blood, taken on day 0 of AZD1222 vaccination. The receptor set was obtained from an adult in good health.

V and J are TRBV11-2 and TRBJ1-2; D is unclear. Germline V gives CDR1 SGHAT, CDR2 FQNNGV. The CDR3 spans 15 residues. V was shortened by 1 base and J by 3 bases, with 12 bases between the two germline ends. CDR3 amino acids: CASSLGLPPHYGYTF. The CDR3 DNA reads as TGTGCCAGCAGCTTAGGGCTTCCCCCCCACTATGGCTACACCTTC. The whole variable domain, filled in from reference TRBV11-2 and TRBJ1-2, reads EAGVAQSPRYKIIEKRQSVAFWCNPISGHATLYWYQQILGQGPKLLIQFQNNGVVDDSQLPKDRFSAERLKGVDSTLKIQPAKLEDSAVYLCASSLGLPPHYGYTFGSGTRLTVV.

The V gene is TRBV5-8, the J gene TRBJ2-3; tentatively, D is TRBD1 (5 bases). V was cut by 2 bases and J by 4 bases, with 20 bases left in between. The CDR3 covers 17 residues. The germline V gene encodes CDR1 SGHTS and CDR2 YDEGEE. The CDR3 here is CASSFEVRPGQPDTQYF. The CDR3 DNA follows: TGTGCCAGCAGCTTCGAGGTCCGGCCCGGACAACCAGATACGCAGTATTTT.

The rearrangement joins TRBV30 to TRBJ1-1, with a tentative D call TRBD1 (6 bases). V lost 0 bases and J lost 9, with 11 bases in between. The CDR3 runs 12 residues. Germline assignment: CDR1 GTSNPN and CDR2 SVGIG (reference sequence). The CDR3 spells CAWSVPGAKAFF. DNA for the CDR3: TGTGCCTGGAGTGTACCGGGGGCAAAAGCTTTCTTT.

The V call is TRBV2, the J call TRBJ2-5, with 9 bases aligning to TRBD1. This CDR3 has 13 residues. V lost 6 bases, J lost 8 bases, and 7 bases stayed unmatched. From germline, CDR1 is SNHLY and CDR2 FYNNEI. DNA for the CDR3: TGTGCCAGCAGCACCGGGACAGGGATAACCCAGTACTTC. This codes for CASSTGTGITQYF.

V and J are TRBV6-2 or TRBV6-3 and TRBJ1-5; D remains ambiguous. This CDR3 comprises 15 residues. Germline V gene sequence: CDR1 MNHEY, CDR2 SVGEGT. The V end lost 5 bases, the J end lost 3 bases, and 14 bases lay between the germline ends. The CDR3: CASSPTGSLNQPQHF. In DNA, the CDR3 is TGTGCCAGCAGTCCCACTGGGTCCCTCAATCAGCCCCAGCATTTT.

This clone was observed a handful of times. J is TRBJ1-5 and V is TRBV29-1; no clear D gene. This CDR3 is 12 amino acids long. In germline, CDR1 is SQVTM, CDR2 ANQGSEA. V gave up 6 bases and J gave up 4 bases, with 10 bases separating them. The CDR3 region is CSVVDANQPQHF. In DNA, the CDR3 is TGCAGCGTCGTGGACGCTAATCAGCCCCAGCATTTT.

This chain links TRBV30 with TRBJ1-2; D may be TRBD1 (5 bases). Per germline, CDR1 GTSNPN and CDR2 SVGIG (reference sequence). The V end was cut by 0 bases, the J end by 5 bases, with 16 bases between. The CDR3 covers 15 residues. CDR3 protein: CAWSVGGGKVYGYTF. CDR3 DNA: TGTGCCTGGAGTGTAGGCGGGGGGAAGGTATATGGCTACACCTTC.

The CDR3 bases are TGTGCCAGCAGCAGGGAGGTGGCAGATACGCAGTATTTT. It translates to CASSREVADTQYF. The chain uses TRBV7-3 and TRBJ2-3, with D perhaps matching TRBD2 (6 bases). The germline CDR1 and CDR2 sequences are SGHTA and FQGTGA. The CDR3 spans 13 residues. Trimming removed 5 bases at V and 4 bases at J, with 10 bases between.

V gene TRBV19 combines with J gene TRBJ1-1; no definite D call. V lost 4 bases to trimming and J lost 1 base, with 7 bases between them. From germline, CDR1 is LNHDA and CDR2 SQIVND (reference sequence). This CDR3 spans 13 amino acids. The CDR3 DNA sequence: TGTGCCAGTAGTACCAGCCCGAACACTGAAGCTTTCTTT. Translation gives CASSTSPNTEAFF.